The source of this T cell receptor (beta chain) is a study of memory CD4+ T cells and cytomegalovirus serostatus. J gave up 4 bases and V 5 bases, and 3 bases lay outside the gene matches. The CDR3 is made up of 12 amino acids. CDR1 and CDR2 (germline): SQVTM, ANQGSEA. This clone was recorded only once. No antigen is known for it. The study, taken as a whole, reports: Each of 67 CMV-associated TCRbeta sequences occurred in one to five individuals. Suggested: most of the CMV-linked TCR signature lies in CD4+ memory cells. A US-trained random forest predicted CMV serostatus with median AUC roughly 0.9.

The sort gate was single viable CD3+CD4+CD8-CD45RO+ cells for memory CD4+ T cells. After thawing, CD4+ T cells were positively selected. The method was immunoSEQ multiplex PCR; TCRdb's version includes in-frame clones alone and lacks a portion of them. Counted here are about 60,000 clones, approximately 77% occurring once; the ten biggest clones make up nearly 0.9%. Input material: memory CD4+ T cells from blood. The clonotype was recovered from an adult in good health and CMV-seronegative. This sequence joins TRBV29-1 and TRBJ1-1, with 8 bases fitting TRBD1. The CDR3 protein is CSVPTGGTEAFF. CDR3 nucleotides: TGCAGCGTTCCAACAGGGGGCACTGAAGCTTTCTTT. The whole variable domain, filled in from reference TRBV29-1 and TRBJ1-1, reads SAVISQKPSRDICQRGTSLTIQCQVDSQVTMMFWYRQQPGQSLTLIATANQGSEATYESGFVIDKFPISRPNLTFSTLTVSNMSPEDSSIYLCSVPTGGTEAFFGQGTRLTVV.